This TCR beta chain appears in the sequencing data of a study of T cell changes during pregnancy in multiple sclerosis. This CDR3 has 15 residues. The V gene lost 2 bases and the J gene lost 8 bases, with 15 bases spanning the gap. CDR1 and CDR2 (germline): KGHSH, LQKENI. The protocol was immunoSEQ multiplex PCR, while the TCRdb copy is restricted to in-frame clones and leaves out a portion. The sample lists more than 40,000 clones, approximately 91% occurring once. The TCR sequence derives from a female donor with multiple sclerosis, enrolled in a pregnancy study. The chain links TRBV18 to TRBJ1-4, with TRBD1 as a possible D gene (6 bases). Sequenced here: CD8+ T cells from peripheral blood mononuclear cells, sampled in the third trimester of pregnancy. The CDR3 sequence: CASSPDNRETEKLFF. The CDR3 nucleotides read TGTGCCAGCTCACCAGATAACAGGGAAACCGAAAAACTGTTTTTT.